Here is one T cell receptor beta chain with its context. This clonotype has a count of ten or more. Its antigen is still unknown. There are no base qualities to consult, and no much larger clone falls within one base. These data belong to a study of T cells of healthy individuals (dated by TCRdb to 2016 to 2018). Library preparation was by 5' RACE. TCRdb names Illumina MiSeq as the instrument used. Using fastp at Q25 and MiXCR, TCRdb reprocessed the public reads and kept productive beta chains. Each CDR3 protein gets just one entry, which takes the most common genes and DNA from the rows behind it. For this sample the table gives 60,000 to 75,000 distinct CDR3 sequences, of which 15% to 20% were detected only once. The top ten clones comprise 4% to 5% of the sample. According to the germline V gene (reference sequence), CDR1 reads SGHNT and CDR2 reads YYREEE. Measured from the cysteine to the phenylalanine, the CDR3 is 15 residues long. Only the CDR3 region is kept as DNA, spanning 45 bases read in frame from base 1. Deletion took 1 base off V and 6 bases off J, with a span of 16 bases between the germline ends.

The sequence was obtained from a human donor in good health. The V and J segments used are TRBV5-4 and TRBJ1-1, with a weak D call of TRBD1 (5 bases match). The nucleotides read TGTGCCAGCAGCTTGCAAGGGGCGGGTAACCCTGAAGCTTTCTTT. Translation gives CASSLQGAGNPEAFF.